This T cell receptor (beta chain) was captured in a study of T cell responses to AZD1222 COVID-19 vaccine. Clones were read by immunoSEQ multiplex PCR, and TCRdb kept only the in-frame ones, dropping some. The profile covers over 80,000 clones, with more than 85% appearing a single time and roughly 8% taken by the ten largest. With 11 bases removed from V and 3 bases from J, the gap between germline ends came to 14 bases. The germline CDR1 and CDR2 sequences are LNHDA and SQIVND (reference sequence). The CDR3 is 13 amino acids. The specimen was peripheral blood, collected 28 days after the second AZD1222 dose. This chain joins TRBV19 and TRBJ1-5, with D maybe TRBD1 (6 bases). The receptor was isolated from an adult who received the AZD1222 COVID-19 vaccine. CDR3 sequence (DNA): TGTGCCTCTAGGGGGAGCCTCAATCAGCCCCAGCATTTT. Translated, it gives CASRGSLNQPQHF.